This T cell receptor (beta chain) was recorded in a study of cytomegalovirus exposure and HLA in healthy donors (dated by TCRdb to 2015 to 2018). Looking at the study overall: According to an earlier analysis of several hundred of the donors, about 179 million T cells yielded 90 million to 140 million unique TCR beta sequences and approximately 300 Gb of sequence data. An early release that covered about 640 HLA-typed donors contained approximately 300 gigabases of sequencing data and tens of millions of unique TCR sequences. The genetic ancestry cluster associated with self-reported Caucasian donors included about four fifths of the roughly 400 genotyped donors. The study aimed to test whether cataloging public T cell receptors could reveal signatures of past pathogen exposure. The study used immunosequencing to profile the T cell repertoires of under 700 subjects and linked those repertoires to cytomegalovirus serostatus. In addition to the first cohort of hundreds of subjects, a separate validation cohort of 130 or so different subjects was used. To predict cytomegalovirus infection status, the study combined high-throughput TCR immunosequencing, statistical association of individual TCRs with disease status, and machine learning. A later analysis re-analyzed previously published TCR beta repertoires from approximately 700 donors and added high-resolution HLA genotyping to study TCR occurrence patterns. Rather than using new phenotypic data, the later analysis identified candidate immune exposures from TCR beta sequences and from how often those sequences occurred across donors. To decide whether each TCR beta V gene segment behaved as functional or pseudogenic, an earlier analysis of nearly 600 of the donors relied on high-throughput TCR beta sequencing. Alongside the repertoire data, information on donor age, sex, ethnicity and CMV serostatus was compiled. A later genetic analysis took genome-wide SNP genotypes for about 60% of the roughly 670 donors and used that subset as a discovery cohort. All discovery cohort repertoires had been generated using a single sequencing platform. HLA typing covered class I and class II loci at four-digit resolution. Typing coverage varied by locus: about 629-640 donors for A, B, C, DRB1 and DQB1; roughly 510 for DQA1; about 590 for DPA1; about 450 for DPB1. A few DR-DQ haplotypes were handled as single units for association and clustering because linkage in the cohort was strong. Among roughly 400 genotyped donors of the cohort, an average of roughly 240,000 unique TCR beta nucleotide sequences were sequenced per donor, roughly a sixth of them non-productive.

In total, more than 500 healthy bone marrow donors made up the cohort. Cohort members were all nominally healthy when sampled, although unrecorded immune exposures were likely present. The donor tested CMV seronegative and was one of the 352 seronegative cohort members. Every donor gave a peripheral blood sample, and the peripheral blood mononuclear cells from that sample were used for TCR beta sequencing. Genomic DNA extraction from the blood cell samples was performed with the Qiagen DNeasy Blood Extraction Kit. V drops 4 bases and J drops 2 bases, leaving 15 bases in between. In the germline V gene (reference sequence), CDR1 corresponds to GTSNPN and CDR2 to SVGIG. There are 14 amino acids in the CDR3, from cysteine to phenylalanine inclusive. The retained sequence is limited to the CDR3, 42 bases, with the frame set at the first base. Library preparation used the immunoSEQ multiplex PCR assay. A mixture of 60 forward primers for TCR Vbeta segments and 13 reverse primers for TCR Jbeta segments was used in the multiplex PCR. Amplification of the CDR3 region of rearranged TCR beta genes was performed with a multiplex PCR assay on genomic DNA. Amplified TCR beta libraries were sequenced as 87-base-pair reads on the Illumina HiSeq System. Turning to the authors' computational methods: A later analysis tallied around 80 million unique TCR beta chains across the roughly 610 repertoires, and about 10 million of those chains were shared by two or more donors. A nearest-neighbor algorithm error-corrected the raw reads and collapsed the reads into unique sequences, merging closely related sequences to remove PCR and sequencing errors. CDR3 sequences were aligned to IMGT reference sequences to assign V, D and J gene segments. For a sequence to be retained, a match of at least six nucleotides to both a V gene segment and a J gene segment was required. A rearrangement was called productive if the CDR3 had no stop codons and remained in frame with V and J, and every other rearrangement was called non-productive. Following IMGT convention, CDR3 was defined as the stretch from the second conserved V-encoded cysteine up to the conserved J-encoded phenylalanine. In an earlier analysis of 587 of the donors, sequences lacking an unambiguous match to a single V gene segment were excluded. In an earlier analysis of 587 of the donors, V segments were called functional above 56.7% productive rearrangements and were called segregating when the between-donor standard deviation exceeded 5%. To diagnose cytomegalovirus status from the catalog of TCR beta chain sequences, a statistical classification framework was built. In a later analysis, TCR nucleotide sequences were compared against IMGT/GENE-DB human TR gene sequences so that V and J genes could be assigned. Using the TCRdist pipeline, a later analysis assigned CDR3 sequences along with most-parsimonious VDJ recombination scenarios. In a later analysis, each TCR beta chain was defined by its CDR3 amino acid sequence together with its V-gene family, and reads lacking a unique V-gene family were excluded. A later analysis removed roughly 590 highly shared, low-generation-probability nucleotide sequences to deal with suspected cross-contamination and a sequencing artifact. For each public chain, a later analysis derived a clonal expansion index from normalized ranks of inferred template counts within each repertoire. A later analysis computed generation probabilities with a VDJ recombination model fitted to out-of-frame rearrangements, and checked the results against IGoR. A later analysis scored TCR-TCR, TCR-HLA and TCR-CMV co-occurrence with hypergeometric tests, applying a repertoire-size bias correction to TCR pairs. In a later analysis, false discovery rates were estimated by permuting HLA or CMV assignments 20 times. In a later analysis, co-occurring TCRs were grouped using DBSCAN, and TCRdist sequence similarity was added for clustering within HLA-allele-positive subsets. Repertoires with fewer than 30,000 or more than 120,000 public chains, plus five repertoires with anomalous nucleotide sharing, were excluded from co-occurrence clustering. Here the immuneACCESS table is served through TCRdb, limited to in-frame sequences with V and J called. Missing clones are a known gap in these copies; in checked studies unresolved V genes cover under half, and the rest lacks a known reason. That table is the source of V, J and clone size, and D and trimming were worked out from the DNA. For this sample there are under 90,000 clones; around 82% appear just once. Roughly 3.5% of the sample is taken by the ten largest.

As to this clone: What this receptor recognizes is not known. The sample holds no much larger clone one base away, and base qualities are not on file.

The paper as a whole reports these results and caveats: An association between a missense DCLRE1C variant and V-gene and J-gene trimming of TCR beta chains was found in a later genetic analysis and replicated in an independent cohort. In both the original and validation cohorts, the classifier was reported to diagnose cytomegalovirus status with high specificity and sensitivity. In vitro tests confirmed that a few of the cytomegalovirus-associated TCR beta chains recognize cytomegalovirus antigens. Correlated functional status among segregating V segments might be attributable to linkage disequilibrium, but an unknown experimental factor could not be ruled out. In a later analysis, HLA-associated TCR beta chains were found to be more clonally expanded and to have lower generation probabilities than equally common non-associated chains. Most TCR sequences were seen in very few donors, while some public TCRs were found in many individuals. The authors suggested that the approach could potentially be generalized to other disease states and immunological phenotypes. Some IMGT-functional V segments, including TRBV6-2 and TRBV6-3, could not be told apart with the 87-base-pair reads, so those segments were excluded. In a later genetic analysis, fewer N-insertions in productive TCRs were reported among donors in an Asian-associated ancestry cluster than the roughly 640-donor mean. The cohort was sequenced for TCR beta chains only, and without alpha or paired-chain data the features that could be detected were limited. A further reported finding was that TCR beta sequences accurately predicted the HLA-A and HLA-B alleles for most subjects in the first cohort. A later analysis found that most CMV-associated TCR beta chains appeared HLA-restricted, with HLA associations seemingly driven largely by CMV exposure. A group of highly shared sequence variants was considered likely to be a technical artifact of the sequencing pipeline. According to a later analysis, TCR association rates differed among HLA loci, with DRB1 alleles showing the most associated TCRs and HLA-C alleles showing the fewest. Sequencing depth was assumed to be roughly uniform across donors in the presence/absence analyses, though that assumption may not hold. In the study, 150 to 200 TCR beta chains were listed as associated with cytomegalovirus. Because some donors lacked HLA typing at each locus, the association tests relied only on the typed subset. Broadly in line with IMGT annotations, most TCR beta V segments showed up in productive rearrangements about 87% or about 30% of the time in an earlier analysis of 450 to 750 of the donors. CMV serostatus was the only immune exposure information available for the cohort. In a later analysis, some 17,000 TCR beta sequences were associated with specific HLA alleles at a false discovery rate of 0.05. Because counts were too low, seventeen rarely observed V segments, including chromosome 9 orphons, were left out of the earlier analysis of some 600 of the donors. According to a later analysis, parvovirus B19, influenza, CMV and Epstein-Barr virus appeared linked to several top co-occurrence clusters. When HLA alleles, especially DR and DQ, strongly co-occurred, attributing TCR associations to individual alleles was difficult.

The chain is encoded by TRBV30 joined to TRBJ2-7, and the D gene may be TRBD2, 7 bases matching. Sequencing was carried out using PBMCs. The TCR comes from a man aged 40-49 years in good health and CMV-seronegative. At the DNA level, the sequence is TGTGCCTGGAAGGGGGGGGATTTTCCCTACGAGCAGTACTTC. This gives the protein CAWKGGDFPYEQYF.